A single sample gave rise to the 24 T cell receptor beta chains below, sequenced in a study of early T cells in non-severe SARS-CoV-2 infection. TCRdb re-analysed the 5' RACE reads in MiXCR, keeping a single row per CDR3 protein. In the table there are 87,000 or so distinct CDR3 sequences, roughly 12% of which are singletons. The specimen sequenced was whole blood. Source of these receptors: an adult who was a healthcare worker with PCR-confirmed SARS-CoV-2 infection or an uninfected control (not recorded which).

This clonotype appeared many times. At one of its ends the junction is not consistent with the germline gene, which may arise from a read error. The chain joins TRBV7-7 to TRBJ2-7; unclear D gene. CDR3 length equals 13 residues. Per the germline V gene, CDR1 is SSHAT and CDR2 is FNYEAQ (reference sequence). This chain's CDR3 is CASSLDRAYEQYF. CDR3 coding DNA: TGTGCTAGCAGCTTAGACCGAGCCTACGAGCAGTACTTC. The complete variable domain, with remaining parts taken from reference TRBV7-7 and TRBJ2-7, reads GAGVSQSPRYKVTKRGQDVTLRCDPISSHATLYWYQQALGQGPEFLTYFNYEAQPDKSGLPSDRFSAERPEGSISTLTIQRTEQRDSAMYRCASSLDRAYEQYFGPGTRLTVT.

The table lists this clonotype with a few counts. The chain links TRBV5-4 to TRBJ2-5; 10 bases fit TRBD1. The germline CDR1 and CDR2 sequences are SGHNT and YYREEE (reference sequence). Trimming took 2 bases from V and 4 from J; bases not matched to a gene: 5. This CDR3 region has 15 residues. CDR3 in amino acids: CASSLRQGAGETQYF. For the CDR3, the DNA is TGTGCCAGCAGCTTAAGACAGGGGGCTGGAGAGACCCAGTACTTC.

Turning to this clonotype: Germline is not matched at one junction end, which may reflect a read error. J is TRBJ2-2 and V is TRBV7-7; D possibly uses TRBD1 or TRBD2 (5 bases each). Looked up from germline, CDR1 is SSHAT and CDR2 is FNYEAQ (reference sequence). The CDR3 totals 15 residues. CDR3 region: CASSLAGATLGELFF. The CDR3 region has the DNA TGTGCTAGCAGCCTCGCCGGGGCCACCCTCGGGGAGCTGTTTTTT.

The V gene is TRBV6-2 or TRBV6-3, the J gene TRBJ2-7; D gene uncertain. Germline CDR1 is MNHEY and CDR2 is SVGEGT. V lost 2 bases, J lost 6 bases, and 8 bases lay in between. The CDR3 is 12 residues long. The CDR3 DNA reads TGTGCCAGCAGTTACGGCTCTCTCGAGCAGTACTTC. It is translated as CASSYGSLEQYF.

Ten or more counts support this clonotype. The chain carries TRBV7-9 and TRBJ2-3; the match to TRBD2 covers 10 bases. The CDR3 length is 16 residues. The V gene end was trimmed by 3 bases and the J gene end by 1 base; junction bases not matched to a gene: 4. CDR1 and CDR2 from the germline V gene are SEHNR and FQNEAQ (reference sequence). Here the CDR3 DNA reads TGTGCCAGCAGCTTTGTAGCGGGAGGAGGCACAGATACGCAGTATTTT. Amino acids: CASSFVAGGGTDTQYF. The entire variable domain, with the rest obtained from reference TRBV7-9 and TRBJ2-3, is as follows: DTGVSQNPRHKITKRGQNVTFRCDPISEHNRLYWYRQTLGQGPEFLTYFQNEAQLEKSRLLSDRFSAERPKGSFSTLEIQRTEQGDSAMYLCASSFVAGGGTDTQYFGPGTRLTVL.

This clonotype appeared many times. The V call is TRBV29-1, the J call TRBJ1-2; tentatively, D is TRBD1 (6 bases). The CDR3 has 12 residues. The ends were cut back, 4 bases at V and 6 bases at J, with 12 bases in the middle. Germline-derived CDR1 and CDR2 are SQVTM and ANQGSEA. The CDR3 nucleotides are TGCAGCGTTGTAGGGGGGCCTGATGGCTACACCTTC. This gives the protein CSVVGGPDGYTF.

This clonotype was counted a few times. The chain combines TRBV24-1 with TRBJ2-3; TRBD1 aligns across 7 bases. The CDR3 has 12 residues. CDR1 KGHDR and CDR2 SFDVKD come from the germline V gene. J gave up 1 base and V 9 bases, and 0 bases lay outside the gene matches. In DNA form, the CDR3 reads TGTGCCACCGGACAGGGCACAGATACGCAGTATTTT. It translates to CATGQGTDTQYF.

At least ten counts were recorded for this clonotype. This chain connects TRBV27 to TRBJ2-3; tentatively, D is TRBD1 or TRBD2 (6 bases each). V was shortened by 8 bases and J by 2 bases, with 17 bases between the two germline ends. Germline assignment: CDR1 MNHEY and CDR2 SMNVEV (reference sequence). The CDR3 loop spans 15 amino acids. CDR3 DNA: TGTGCCAGCCGGGGGCCGCGGGAAAACACAGATACGCAGTATTTT. It codes for CASRGPRENTDTQYF.

This clonotype was detected many times. The genes are TRBV7-8 and TRBJ1-4, with 7 bases that match TRBD1. This CDR3 has 15 amino acids. Germline V CDR1 and CDR2: SGHVS, FQNEAQ. V trimming: 5 bases; J trimming: 3 bases; junction bases outside the gene matches: 6. The CDR3 DNA is TGTGCCAGCAGCGCCAGCGGGACAGCTAATGAAAAACTGTTTTTT. It yields the protein CASSASGTANEKLFF.

The rearrangement uses TRBV30 and TRBJ2-3; 13 positions agree with TRBD2. V was pared by 1 base and J by 5 bases, with 3 bases of the junction left unmatched. Germline V CDR1 and CDR2: GTSNPN, SVGIG (reference sequence). The CDR3 spans 15 residues. The CDR3 sequence: CAWSAGLAGVDTQYF. The CDR3 nucleotides read TGTGCCTGGAGTGCAGGACTAGCGGGAGTAGATACGCAGTATTTT.

This clonotype has a handful of counts. The rearrangement joins TRBV29-1 to TRBJ2-5; 10 bases are shared with TRBD2. The CDR3 covers 14 residues. V lost 4 bases to trimming and J lost 4 bases; unmatched junction nucleotides: 6. The germline CDR1 and CDR2 sequences are SQVTM and ANQGSEA. As DNA, the CDR3 is TGCAGCGTTGGGGGAAGCGGGAGGGGAGAGACCCAGTACTTC. Its translation: CSVGGSGRGETQYF.

The chain recombines TRBV27 with TRBJ2-7; 10 bases are shared with TRBD2. V lost 10 bases, J lost 3 bases, and 21 bases stayed unmatched. The germline CDR1 and CDR2 sequences are MNHEY and SMNVEV (reference sequence). The CDR3 is 18 residues long. CDR3 nucleotide sequence: TGTGCCACCAAAAAGACACTTCCTGAGCTAGCGGGAGTCTACGAGCAGTACTTC. This codes for CATKKTLPELAGVYEQYF.

This chain links TRBV10-3 with TRBJ2-5; 11 nucleotides line up with TRBD1. V trimming: 9 bases; J trimming: 4 bases; junction bases outside the gene matches: 1. This CDR3 spans 12 amino acids. The germline V gene encodes CDR1 ENHRY and CDR2 SYGVKD. The CDR3 region has the DNA TGTGCCATGGGGACAGGGGGAGAGACCCAGTACTTC. Translating it yields CAMGTGGETQYF.

This chain links TRBV29-1 with TRBJ2-1; D is undetermined. Trimming took off 0 bases at V and 1 base at J, with 4 bases between the two ends. The CDR3 has 13 amino acids. Germline V gives CDR1 SQVTM, CDR2 ANQGSEA. The CDR3 DNA reads TGCAGCGTTGAAGATTGGTCCTACAATGAGCAGTTCTTC. Protein sequence: CSVEDWSYNEQFF.

The table lists this clonotype with a few counts. V is TRBV29-1 and J is TRBJ2-2; D is undetermined. Germline CDR1 is SQVTM and CDR2 is ANQGSEA. V lost 5 bases to trimming and J lost 4 bases, with 11 bases between them. CDR3 length: 13 amino acids. In nucleotides, the CDR3 is TGCAGCGTTCTACCGAGAACCACCGGGGAGCTGTTTTTT. Its protein is CSVLPRTTGELFF.

V and J are TRBV12-3 or TRBV12-4 and TRBJ2-7, with D uncertain. The CDR3 length is 11 residues. Between the trimmed V and J ends, which lost 3 bases and 5 bases, there was a span of 5 bases. The CDR3 loop reads CASSFGHEQYF. CDR3 in DNA: TGTGCCAGCAGTTTTGGGCACGAGCAGTACTTC.

This clonotype came up many times. This chain joins TRBV29-1 and TRBJ1-1; tentative D call: TRBD1 (5 bases). The CDR3 runs 14 residues. V lost 4 bases, J lost 8 bases, and 20 bases lay in between. Germline V gene lookup returns CDR1 SQVTM and CDR2 ANQGSEA. CDR3 sequence (DNA): TGCAGCGTTGGCCTCGGGACTTTCGGACTCGAAGCTTTCTTT. It encodes CSVGLGTFGLEAFF.

This clonotype was detected only a few times. The CDR3, as DNA: TGTGCCAGCAGCTTAAATCCGGGGGCCGATGAGCAGTTCTTC. This sequence encodes CASSLNPGADEQFF. The V call is TRBV7-3, the J call TRBJ2-1, with D perhaps being TRBD1 or TRBD2 (6 bases each). This CDR3 is 14 amino acids long. Germline assignment: CDR1 SGHTA and CDR2 FQGTGA. V dropped 1 base and J dropped 8 bases, with 12 bases sitting between them.

The chain links TRBV12-3 or TRBV12-4 to TRBJ2-7; unclear D gene. With 5 bases removed from V and 3 bases from J, the gap between germline ends came to 14 bases. The CDR3 consists of 14 residues. CDR3 bases: TGTGCCAGCAGTCCAGATGGTTGGCTCTACGAGCAGTACTTC. This sequence encodes CASSPDGWLYEQYF.

This clonotype was seen repeatedly, ten times or more. This chain connects TRBV20-1 to TRBJ1-5; no reliable D call. Germline lookup yields CDR1 DFQATT and CDR2 SNEGSKA (reference sequence). V was cut by 0 bases and J by 5 bases, with 5 bases left in between. The CDR3 covers 12 residues. CDR3 sequence: CSARDPDQPQHF. The CDR3 coding sequence is TGCAGTGCTAGAGATCCTGATCAGCCCCAGCATTTT.

V is TRBV6-5 and J is TRBJ2-7; TRBD2 agrees at 12 bases. The CDR3 is 14 residues long. In germline, CDR1 is MNHEY, CDR2 SVGAGI. V lost 6 bases and J lost 7; bases outside the gene matches: 7. The DNA for the CDR3 is TGTGCCAGCAGATCTAGCGGGAGGGTCTCAGAGCAGTACTTC. Its translation: CASRSSGRVSEQYF.

In this sample, this clonotype turned up many times. The chain is built from TRBV7-2 and TRBJ2-2; D remains unclear. The V gene lost 1 base and the J gene lost 6 bases, with 3 bases spanning the gap. This CDR3 is built from 12 residues. Germline V gene lookup returns CDR1 SGHTA and CDR2 FQGNSA. In DNA form, the CDR3 reads TGTGCCAGCAGCTTAGGACCCGGGGAGCTGTTTTTT. This encodes CASSLGPGELFF.

This clonotype was observed a few times. The chain employs TRBV6-5 and TRBJ2-6; 8 nucleotides line up with TRBD2. V lost 2 bases, J lost 4 bases, and 10 bases stayed unmatched. Germline CDR1 reads MNHEY; CDR2 reads SVGAGI. The CDR3 has 18 residues. The CDR3 loop is CASSYTLGGANGANVLTF. The CDR3 DNA reads as TGTGCCAGCAGTTACACCCTCGGGGGGGCGAACGGGGCCAACGTCCTGACTTTC.

The chain employs TRBV20-1 and TRBJ2-7, with D possibly being TRBD1 (6 bases). Trimming stripped 5 bases from V and 9 bases from J, with 26 bases between. The CDR3 has 15 amino acids. The V gene's germline CDR1 is DFQATT and CDR2 SNEGSKA (reference sequence). In DNA, the CDR3 is TGCAGTGCTCCCGAAGACAGGATGGACCCTACGAGGCAGTACTTC. Protein sequence: CSAPEDRMDPTRQYF.